This TCR beta chain was sequenced in a study of T cell repertoires in cytomegalovirus infection. Study-wide background: Indications of both CMV infection and matching HLA type were provided by public TCR beta signatures.

This clonotype has a count of ten or more. Its target is unknown. Each CDR3 protein is one row after TCRdb ran MiXCR on the reads. The sample lists about 180,000 distinct CDR3 sequences, around 15% occurring once. CDR1 and CDR2 from the germline V gene are LGHNT and FRNRAP. V lost 5 bases, J lost 1 base, and 6 bases lay in between. The CDR3 is 13 residues long. Overall study results and limits: The study identified carriers of CMV plus the relevant HLA from cumulative public TCR beta family frequency. Clonotype analysis showed dominance of the ex vivo response by HLA-C-restricted CMV-specific TCR beta clonotypes.

The gene calls are TRBV12-5 and TRBJ1-5, with D hard to call. Sequencing was carried out using PBMCs. The TCR comes from a human donor in good health (CMV status not recorded). Some clones in this sample may be carry-over from other donors' samples. CDR3 coding DNA: TGTGCTAGTGGTATCGGGAGCAATCAGCCCCAGCATTTT. This gives the protein CASGIGSNQPQHF.